The present T cell receptor (beta chain) was sequenced within a study of CD8 T cells in ankylosing spondylitis. TCR beta libraries were made by quantitative 5'-RACE with molecular barcodes. Using its own MiXCR run on the 5' RACE reads, TCRdb lists one record per CDR3 protein. The table shows roughly 300,000 distinct CDR3 sequences, with 6.5% to 10% occurring only once. The CDR3 length is 15 residues. Looked up from germline, CDR1 is ENHRY and CDR2 is SYGVKD. The ends lost 2 bases at V and 5 bases at J; junction bases unmatched: 7. Regarding this clonotype: Its specificity is unknown.

Whole-study results and caveats: Matched synovial fluid from ankylosing spondylitis patients was reported to be enriched for disease-linked clones. A TCR beta motif made of 7 to 9 highly homologous variants seemed typical of ankylosing spondylitis blood.

The specimen was blood, either unsorted or a sorted T cell fraction (not recorded which). The chain joins TRBV10-3 to TRBJ2-7, with 9 nucleotides matching TRBD2. This clonotype was sampled from a male donor with ankylosing spondylitis. The CDR3 spells CAISEVGREGNEQYF. CDR3 nucleotides: TGTGCCATCAGTGAGGTGGGGCGGGAGGGAAACGAGCAGTACTTC.